One sample yielded the 31 T cell receptor beta chains listed below, sequenced in a study of cytomegalovirus exposure and HLA in healthy donors. The PCR was carried out with 60 Vbeta primers and 13 Jbeta primers. Assay used: immunoSEQ multiplex PCR; TCRdb lists only in-frame clones, some missing. Among roughly 100,000 clones listed, around 66% were seen once. Sequenced input: PBMCs. Every receptor here comes from a woman in her forties or fifties in good health and CMV-seronegative.

This chain uses TRBV7-3 with TRBJ2-7, with a tentative D call TRBD2 (5 bases). This CDR3 has 15 residues. CDR1 SGHTA and CDR2 FQGTGA come from the germline V gene. V lost 1 base and J lost 5, with 15 bases in between. This chain's CDR3 is CASSLKPGLADEQYF. For the CDR3, the DNA is TGTGCCAGCAGCTTAAAGCCCGGTCTAGCCGACGAGCAGTACTTC.

The chain combines TRBV5-6 with TRBJ2-3; D is possibly TRBD2 (6 bases). The germline V and J ends were trimmed by 4 bases and 0 bases, with 9 bases remaining between them. Germline V gives CDR1 SGHDT, CDR2 YYEEEE. The CDR3 spans 14 residues. CDR3 residues: CASSAGTSTDTQYF. CDR3 sequence (DNA): TGTGCCAGCAGCGCTGGGACTAGCACAGATACGCAGTATTTT.

This clone was recorded only once. The genes are TRBV7-3 and TRBJ1-2, with 7 positions matching TRBD1. CDR1 and CDR2 from the germline V gene are SGHTA and FQGTGA. J lost 6 bases, V lost 2 bases, and 9 bases had no gene match. The CDR3 has 15 residues. The CDR3 region is CASSLLPRDSDGYTF. The CDR3 region has the DNA TGTGCCAGCAGCTTACTACCTAGGGACAGCGATGGCTACACCTTC.

This clone turned up a few times. This chain links TRBV19 with TRBJ1-5, with no clear D. CDR3 size: 16 residues. Germline V CDR1 and CDR2: LNHDA, SQIVND (reference sequence). Deletions cut 0 bases from V and 6 bases from J, with 15 bases between. The CDR3 reads CASSIDAASPGQPQHF. CDR3 DNA: TGTGCCAGTAGTATAGATGCCGCCTCACCCGGTCAGCCCCAGCATTTT.

This clone has a handful of counts. The rearrangement uses TRBV2 and TRBJ1-5; 9 positions agree with TRBD1. After removal of 7 bases from V and 5 bases from J, the junction contained 6 bases not matched to a gene. CDR1 and CDR2 (germline): SNHLY, FYNNEI. CDR3 length equals 14 residues. CDR3: CASNPGQGYQPQHF. The CDR3 coding sequence is TGTGCCAGCAACCCAGGACAGGGGTATCAGCCCCAGCATTTT.

This chain uses TRBV7-2 with TRBJ2-1; TRBD1 is a possible D gene (5 bases). There are 16 residues in the CDR3. The ends were cut back, 5 bases at V and 8 bases at J, with 22 bases in the middle. Germline CDR1 and CDR2: SGHTA and FQGNSA. CDR3 sequence reads: CASSQGTTQGIDEQFF. As DNA, the CDR3 is TGTGCCAGCAGCCAAGGCACCACTCAGGGTATAGATGAGCAGTTCTTC.

The V and J genes are TRBV4-3 and TRBJ2-5; 8 bases are shared with TRBD2. This CDR3 comprises 15 residues. J was trimmed by 2 bases and V by 0 bases; bases with no gene match: 2. Germline-derived CDR1 and CDR2 are LGHNA and YSLEER. For the CDR3, the DNA is TGCGCCAGCAGCCAAGATTTAGCGGGACAAGAGACCCAGTACTTC. This sequence encodes CASSQDLAGQETQYF.

The gene calls are TRBV7-2 and TRBJ1-1, with 8 bases matching TRBD1. CDR1 is SGHTA and CDR2 is FQGNSA in the germline V gene. The CDR3 has 16 residues. The V gene end was trimmed by 5 bases and the J gene end by 1 base; junction bases not matched to a gene: 9. The chain's CDR3 is CASSLGQGLQNTEAFF. CDR3 nucleotide sequence: TGTGCCAGCAGCCTCGGACAGGGACTACAGAACACTGAAGCTTTCTTT.

V is TRBV18 and J is TRBJ1-2; maybe TRBD1 (6 bases). CDR3 length: 14 residues. Germline V gives CDR1 KGHSH, CDR2 LQKENI. V lost 3 bases and J lost 3, with 11 bases in between. CDR3: CASSPRNRDYGYTF. DNA for the CDR3: TGTGCCAGCTCACCTAGGAACAGGGACTATGGCTACACCTTC.

The chain joins TRBV5-6 to TRBJ1-2, with 9 bases matching TRBD1. The CDR3 totals 14 residues. Losses at the gene ends were 4 bases for V and 3 bases for J; bases not matched to a gene: 4. CDR1 and CDR2 (germline): SGHDT, YYEEEE. DNA of the CDR3: TGTGCCAGCAGCCTAGGACAGGGGTACTATGGCTACACCTTC. This sequence encodes CASSLGQGYYGYTF.

This clone was counted a single time. The J gene is TRBJ2-1, the V gene TRBV19, with TRBD2 as a possible D gene (6 bases). In germline, CDR1 is LNHDA, CDR2 SQIVND (reference sequence). This CDR3 has 16 amino acids. The germline V and J ends were trimmed by 3 bases and 5 bases, with 17 bases remaining between them. The CDR3 reads CASSIAGTSLNNEQFF. CDR3 coding DNA: TGTGCCAGTAGTATCGCCGGGACTTCACTCAACAATGAGCAGTTCTTC.

The rearrangement uses TRBV10-3 and TRBJ1-1; the D is unclear. Germline-derived CDR1 and CDR2 are ENHRY and SYGVKD. The V end was cut by 4 bases, the J end by 3 bases, with 9 bases between. The CDR3 has 13 amino acids. CDR3 loop: CAISGGWDTEAFF. The CDR3 coding sequence is TGTGCCATCAGTGGAGGGTGGGACACTGAAGCTTTCTTT.

This clone appeared a few times. This sequence joins TRBV28 and TRBJ2-5, with 7 bases that match TRBD2. Germline V CDR1 and CDR2: MDHEN, SYDVKM. V lost 6 bases to trimming and J lost 2 bases; unmatched junction nucleotides: 9. This CDR3 contains 15 residues. The CDR3 DNA reads TGTGCCAGCAGCCCCACCTCGGGACTACAAGAGACCCAGTACTTC. Translation gives CASSPTSGLQETQYF.

Turning to this clone: The junction shows a germline mismatch at one end, possibly a read error. The V call is TRBV6-1, the J call TRBJ2-1, with D tentatively TRBD2 (6 bases). The CDR3 length is 9 residues. The germline CDR1 and CDR2 sequences are MNHNS and SASEGT. The CDR3 reads CASSVRGIF. Here the CDR3 DNA reads TGTGCCAGCAGCGTTCGGGGGATCTTC.

This chain uses TRBV6-6 with TRBJ1-2; D might be TRBD1 (5 bases). Germline CDR1 MNHNY, CDR2 SVGAGI (reference sequence). Trimming cost V 3 bases and J 11 bases, with 25 bases left between them. This CDR3 has 16 residues. The chain's CDR3 is CASSYTLPQGSVRYTF. CDR3 sequence (DNA): TGTGCCAGCAGTTATACCCTCCCCCAGGGATCGGTGAGGTACACCTTC.

The chain employs TRBV14 and TRBJ2-6; 7 bases map to TRBD1. The CDR3 has 15 residues. Germline CDR1 reads SGHDN; CDR2 reads FVKESK. The J segment lost 2 bases and the V segment lost 4 bases, leaving 2 bases of the junction unmatched. CDR3 in amino acids: CASSPGQAGANVLTF. CDR3 nucleotides: TGTGCCAGCAGCCCAGGACAGGCTGGGGCCAACGTCCTGACTTTC.

This rearrangement joins TRBV7-7 to TRBJ2-1; 8 bases agree with TRBD2. The CDR3 sequence is 15 residues long. V trimming: 1 base; J trimming: 4 bases; junction bases outside the gene matches: 3. Germline CDR1 and CDR2: SSHAT and FNYEAQ (reference sequence). The CDR3 nucleotides read TGTGCCAGCAGCTTAGAAGCGGGAGCGTACAATGAGCAGTTCTTC. It codes for CASSLEAGAYNEQFF.

The rearrangement uses TRBV19 and TRBJ1-1, with 7 nucleotides matching TRBD1. Trimming removed 3 bases from V and 6 bases from J; junction bases left unmatched: 1. The CDR3 length is 12 residues. Germline CDR1 reads LNHDA; CDR2 reads SQIVND (reference sequence). CDR3: CASSMTGPEAFF. CDR3 in DNA: TGTGCCAGTAGTATGACAGGGCCTGAAGCTTTCTTT.

The gene calls are TRBV11-2 and TRBJ2-7; 7 bases are a match to TRBD1. The J segment lost 0 bases and the V segment lost 1 base, leaving 3 bases of the junction unmatched. The CDR3 totals 15 residues. CDR1 and CDR2 (germline): SGHAT, FQNNGV. The chain's CDR3 is CASSLGWDSSYEQYF. The DNA for the CDR3 is TGTGCCAGCAGCTTAGGTTGGGACAGCTCCTACGAGCAGTACTTC.

This clone was picked up one time. The rearrangement joins TRBV19 to TRBJ2-7; 9 nucleotides line up with TRBD2. Unmatched junction bases numbered 9, after V lost 5 bases and J lost 7 bases. The CDR3 totals 14 residues. Germline V lookup: CDR1 LNHDA, CDR2 SQIVND (reference sequence). The CDR3 sequence is CASSDGGRAIEQYF. CDR3 nucleotides: TGTGCCAGTAGTGATGGCGGGAGGGCCATAGAGCAGTACTTC.

The rearrangement uses TRBV5-4 and TRBJ1-6; D is unresolved. The germline gives CDR1 SGHNT, CDR2 YYREEE (reference sequence). The CDR3 extends over 14 amino acids. Trimming pared 2 bases from V and 10 bases from J, leaving 13 bases between. The CDR3 region is CASSLLNSGSPLHF. CDR3 sequence (DNA): TGTGCCAGCAGCTTACTCAACTCGGGATCACCCCTCCACTTT. Together with reference TRBV5-4 and TRBJ1-6, the CDR3 gives the full variable domain: ETGVTQSPTHLIKTRGQQVTLRCSSQSGHNTVSWYQQALGQGPQFIFQYYREEENGRGNFPPRFSGLQFPNYSSELNVNALELDDSALYLCASSLLNSGSPLHFGNGTRLTVT.

The CDR3 reads CASSLHTVGSSYNSPLHF. The CDR3 DNA reads as TGTGCCAGCTCACTCCACACGGTCGGGAGCTCCTATAATTCACCCCTCCACTTT. V gene TRBV18 combines with J gene TRBJ1-6; no clear D gene. Germline lookup yields CDR1 KGHSH and CDR2 LQKENI. V was trimmed by 4 bases and J by 0 bases, leaving 16 bases between them. The CDR3 is 18 residues long.

This clone showed up just once. The chain employs TRBV27 and TRBJ1-2, with TRBD1 matching 7 bases. CDR1 MNHEY and CDR2 SMNVEV come from the germline V gene (reference sequence). CDR3 length: 15 residues. After removal of 6 bases from V and 6 bases from J, the junction contained 13 bases not matched to a gene. CDR3: CASRPPGGGAHGYTF. CDR3 sequence (DNA): TGTGCCAGCAGGCCCCCTGGAGGGGGCGCCCATGGCTACACCTTC.

This clone showed up just a few times. The chain recombines TRBV13 with TRBJ2-7; D is uncertain. Per the germline V gene, CDR1 is PRHDT and CDR2 is FYEKMQ (reference sequence). The CDR3 length is 12 residues. Between the trimmed V and J ends, which lost 8 bases and 2 bases, there was a span of 10 bases. Here the CDR3 DNA reads TGTGCCAGCGGTCCTAGACCCTACGAGCAGTACTTC. It translates to CASGPRPYEQYF.

This chain joins TRBV7-9 and TRBJ2-2; TRBD1 matches 10 bases. CDR3 length: 14 amino acids. Germline V gene sequence: CDR1 SEHNR, CDR2 FQNEAQ (reference sequence). With V trimmed by 7 bases and J by 6 bases, 5 bases remained unmatched. For the CDR3, the DNA is TGTGCCAGCAAACCGGGACAGGGGTCCGGGGAGCTGTTTTTT. The encoded protein is CASKPGQGSGELFF.

This clone was observed once. The gene calls are TRBV6-5 and TRBJ2-3; D not certain. The germline gives CDR1 MNHEY, CDR2 SVGAGI. V was pared by 6 bases and J by 1 base, with 8 bases between. CDR3 length: 13 amino acids. The CDR3 DNA reads TGTGCCAGCAGCATACAAGGCACAGATACGCAGTATTTT. This gives the protein CASSIQGTDTQYF.

The chain joins TRBV14 to TRBJ2-6; 7 bases line up with TRBD1. The length of the CDR3 is 18 residues. V lost 2 bases to trimming and J lost 0 bases; unmatched junction nucleotides: 7. The germline V gene has CDR1 SGHDN and CDR2 FVKESK. The CDR3 DNA is TGTGCCAGCAGCCAAATCCGGGACAGCAGCTCTGGGGCCAACGTCCTGACTTTC. It yields the protein CASSQIRDSSSGANVLTF.

Worth noting for this clone: The same CDR3 arises from other DNA sequences in this sample as well. J is TRBJ1-4 and V is TRBV7-8; 12 bases match TRBD1. The CDR3 is 19 residues long. V lost 3 bases and J lost 3; bases outside the gene matches: 11. CDR1 SGHVS and CDR2 FQNEAQ come from the germline V gene. Written as DNA, the CDR3 is TGTGCCAGCAGCTTGGGTCGGGGACAGGGGGCGAAGTCTAATGAAAAACTGTTTTTT. This sequence encodes CASSLGRGQGAKSNEKLFF. Full variable domain (outside the CDR3, taken from reference TRBV7-8 and TRBJ1-4): GAGVSQSPRYKVAKRGQDVALRCDPISGHVSLFWYQQALGQGPEFLTYFQNEAQLDKSGLPSDRFFAERPEGSVSTLKIQRTQQEDSAVYLCASSLGRGQGAKSNEKLFFGSGTQLSVL.

The chain employs TRBV9 and TRBJ2-7; no reliable D call. V lost 3 bases and J lost 3, with 19 bases in between. This CDR3 spans 16 amino acids. The V gene's germline CDR1 is SGDLS and CDR2 YYNGEE. The CDR3 bases are TGTGCCAGCAGCGCAGACACGTCCCCCCTCTTCTACGAGCAGTACTTC. Translating gives CASSADTSPLFYEQYF.

This clone was seen a handful of times. The V gene is TRBV6-4, the J gene TRBJ1-4; TRBD1 matches 8 bases. The germline CDR1 and CDR2 sequences are MRHNA and SNTAGT. The CDR3 contains 17 residues. Trimming took 6 bases from V and 4 from J; bases not matched to a gene: 13. The CDR3 loop is CASSFRDRPPVNEKLFF. The CDR3 DNA is TGTGCCAGCAGCTTCCGGGACAGGCCACCCGTTAATGAAAAACTGTTTTTT.

Remarks on this clone: The junction shows a germline mismatch at one end, possibly a read error. The rearrangement links TRBV7-9 to TRBJ2-7; D gene unclear. This CDR3 has 12 residues. Germline assignment: CDR1 SEHNR and CDR2 FQNEAQ (reference sequence). CDR3 DNA: TGTTCCAGCAGCTTAGTAGTCTACGAGCAGTACTTC. Residues: CSSSLVVYEQYF.